The source of this T cell receptor (beta chain) is a study of technical replicates of blood from several donors. Germline V gene data show CDR1 as SGHNT and CDR2 as YENEEA. The V gene lost 6 bases and the J gene lost 7 bases, with 19 bases spanning the gap. The CDR3 contains 15 residues. Sequencing used immunoSEQ multiplex PCR; TCRdb keeps in-frame clones, though not all of them. The repertoire consists of 70,000 to 85,000 clones, with 90% to 95% occurring once and the leading ten covering more than 0.25%. The V and J genes are TRBV11-3 and TRBJ2-1, with a possible D match to TRBD1 (5 bases). Sequencing was carried out using T cells isolated from PBMCs. The receptor comes from a human donor in good health. DNA for the CDR3: TGTGCCAGCAGTTTCACCCAGGGATTTAGTAATGAGCAGTTCTTC. It translates to CASSFTQGFSNEQFF. Filled out from reference TRBV11-3 and TRBJ2-1, the complete variable domain reads EAGVVQSPRYKIIEKKQPVAFWCNPISGHNTLYWYLQNLGQGPELLIRYENEEAVDDSQLPKDRFSAERLKGVDSTLKIQPAELGDSAVYLCASSFTQGFSNEQFFGPGTRLTVL.